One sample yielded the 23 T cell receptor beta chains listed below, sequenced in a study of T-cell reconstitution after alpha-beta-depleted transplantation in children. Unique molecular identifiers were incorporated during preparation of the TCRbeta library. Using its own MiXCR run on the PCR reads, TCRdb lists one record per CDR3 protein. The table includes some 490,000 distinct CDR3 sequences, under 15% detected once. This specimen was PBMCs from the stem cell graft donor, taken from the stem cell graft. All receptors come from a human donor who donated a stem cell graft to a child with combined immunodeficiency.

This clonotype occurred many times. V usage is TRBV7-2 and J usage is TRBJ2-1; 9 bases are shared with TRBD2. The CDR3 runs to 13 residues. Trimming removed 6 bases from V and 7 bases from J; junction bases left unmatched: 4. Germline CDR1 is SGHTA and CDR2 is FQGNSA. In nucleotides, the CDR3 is TGTGCCAGCAGGGCTAGCGGGGAAAATGAGCAGTTCTTC. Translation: CASRASGENEQFF.

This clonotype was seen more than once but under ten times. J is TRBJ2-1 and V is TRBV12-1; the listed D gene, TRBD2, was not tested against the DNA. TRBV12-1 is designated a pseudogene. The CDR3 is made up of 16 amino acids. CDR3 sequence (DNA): TGTGCCAGCAGCTTTACGGGTAGCGGGAGGGCTCGTGAGCAGTTCTTC. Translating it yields CASSFTGSGRAREQFF.

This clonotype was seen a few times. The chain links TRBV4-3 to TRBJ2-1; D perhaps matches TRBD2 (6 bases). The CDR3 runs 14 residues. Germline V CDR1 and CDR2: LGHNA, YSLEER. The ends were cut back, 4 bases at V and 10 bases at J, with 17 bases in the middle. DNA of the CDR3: TGCGCCAGCAGCCTTAGAGGAACGGGAGTCGAGCAGTTCTTC. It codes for CASSLRGTGVEQFF.

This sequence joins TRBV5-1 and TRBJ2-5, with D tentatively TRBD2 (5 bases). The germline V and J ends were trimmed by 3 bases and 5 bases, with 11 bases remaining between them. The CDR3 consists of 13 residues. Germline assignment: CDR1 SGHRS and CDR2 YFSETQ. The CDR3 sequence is CASSWTPGETQYF. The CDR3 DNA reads TGCGCCAGCAGCTGGACTCCGGGGGAGACCCAGTACTTC.

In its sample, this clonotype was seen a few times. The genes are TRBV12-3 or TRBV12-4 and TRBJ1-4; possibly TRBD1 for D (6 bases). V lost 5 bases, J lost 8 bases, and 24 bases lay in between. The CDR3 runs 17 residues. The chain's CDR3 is CASSRLGSGEEGEKLFF. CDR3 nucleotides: TGTGCCAGCAGTCGCCTAGGATCAGGGGAGGAAGGAGAAAAACTGTTTTTT.

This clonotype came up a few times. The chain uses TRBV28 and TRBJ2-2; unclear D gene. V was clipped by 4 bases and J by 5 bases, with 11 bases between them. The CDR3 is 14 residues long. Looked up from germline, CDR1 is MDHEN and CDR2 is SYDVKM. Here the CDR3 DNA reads TGTGCCAGCAGTTGGCCCTTAGGGACCGGGGAGCTGTTTTTT. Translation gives CASSWPLGTGELFF.

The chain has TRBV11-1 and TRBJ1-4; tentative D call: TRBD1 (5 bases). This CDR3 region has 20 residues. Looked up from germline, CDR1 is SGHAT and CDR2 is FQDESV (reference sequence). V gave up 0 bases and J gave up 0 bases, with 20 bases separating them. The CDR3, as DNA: TGTGCCAGCAGCTTAGCTCGGGACGCACAAGACAGTGCAACTAATGAAAAACTGTTTTTT. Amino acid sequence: CASSLARDAQDSATNEKLFF.

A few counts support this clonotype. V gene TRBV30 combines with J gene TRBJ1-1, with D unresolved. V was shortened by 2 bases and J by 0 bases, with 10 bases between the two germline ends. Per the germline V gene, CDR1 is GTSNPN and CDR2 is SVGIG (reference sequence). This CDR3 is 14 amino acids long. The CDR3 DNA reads TGTGCCTGGAGTAGGGCGGTCGTGAACACTGAAGCTTTCTTT. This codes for CAWSRAVVNTEAFF. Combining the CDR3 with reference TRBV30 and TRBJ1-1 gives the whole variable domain SQTIHQWPATLVQPVGSPLSLECTVEGTSNPNLYWYRQAAGRGLQLLFYSVGIGQISSEVPQNLSASRPQDRQFILSSKKLLLSDSGFYLCAWSRAVVNTEAFFGQGTRLTVV.

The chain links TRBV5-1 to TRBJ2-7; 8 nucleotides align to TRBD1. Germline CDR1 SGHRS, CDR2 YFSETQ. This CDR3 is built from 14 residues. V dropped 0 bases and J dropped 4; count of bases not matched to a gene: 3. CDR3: CASSLDDRGYEQYF. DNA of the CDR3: TGCGCCAGCAGCTTGGACGACAGGGGATACGAGCAGTACTTC.

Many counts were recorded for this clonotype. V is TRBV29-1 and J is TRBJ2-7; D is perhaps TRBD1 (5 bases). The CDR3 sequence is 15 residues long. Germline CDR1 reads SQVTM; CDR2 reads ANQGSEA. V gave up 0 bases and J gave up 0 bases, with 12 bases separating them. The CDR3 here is CSVEDLRGSSYEQYF. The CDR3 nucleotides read TGCAGCGTTGAAGATCTTAGGGGTAGCTCCTACGAGCAGTACTTC.

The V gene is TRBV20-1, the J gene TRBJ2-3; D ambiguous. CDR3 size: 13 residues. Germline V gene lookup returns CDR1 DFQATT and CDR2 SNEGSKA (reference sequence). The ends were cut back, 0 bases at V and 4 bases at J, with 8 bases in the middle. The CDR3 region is CSARESTADTQYF. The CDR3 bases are TGCAGTGCTAGAGAATCTACCGCAGATACGCAGTATTTT.

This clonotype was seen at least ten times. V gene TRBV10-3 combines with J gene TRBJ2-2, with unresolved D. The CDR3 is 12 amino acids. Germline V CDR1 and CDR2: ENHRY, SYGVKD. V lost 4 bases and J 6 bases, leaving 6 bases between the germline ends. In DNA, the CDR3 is TGTGCCATCAGTGGATTCGCCGGGGAGCTGTTTTTT. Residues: CAISGFAGELFF.

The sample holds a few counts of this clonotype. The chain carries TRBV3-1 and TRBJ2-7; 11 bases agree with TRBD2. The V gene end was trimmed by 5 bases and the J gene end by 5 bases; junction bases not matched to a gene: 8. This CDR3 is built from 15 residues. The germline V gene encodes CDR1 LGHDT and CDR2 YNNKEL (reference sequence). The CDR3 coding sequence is TGTGCCAGCAGCGGACATAGCGGGAGGGCCAACGAGCAGTACTTC. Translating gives CASSGHSGRANEQYF.

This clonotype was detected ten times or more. The DNA for the CDR3 is TGCAGTGCCCCCCAGGAGTTGGGAACTGAAGCTTTCTTT. Translated, it gives CSAPQELGTEAFF. This chain links TRBV20-1 with TRBJ1-1; no firm D call. Per the germline V gene, CDR1 is DFQATT and CDR2 is SNEGSKA (reference sequence). Trimming removed 6 bases from V and 5 bases from J, with 16 bases in between. The CDR3 consists of 13 residues.

DNA of the CDR3: TGTGCCAGCAGTGACAAACCGGGACAGGGTTACAATGAGCAGTTCTTC. Its protein product is CASSDKPGQGYNEQFF. The J gene is TRBJ2-1, the V gene TRBV6-4, with 9 bases that match TRBD1. Germline CDR1 is MRHNA and CDR2 is SNTAGT. After removal of 2 bases from V and 4 bases from J, the junction contained 6 bases not matched to a gene. This CDR3 contains 16 residues.

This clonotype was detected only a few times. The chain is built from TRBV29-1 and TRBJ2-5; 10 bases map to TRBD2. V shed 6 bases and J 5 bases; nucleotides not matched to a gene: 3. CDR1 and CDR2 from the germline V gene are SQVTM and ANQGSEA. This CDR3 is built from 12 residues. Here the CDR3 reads CSVQTSGETQYF. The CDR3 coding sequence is TGCAGCGTCCAGACTAGCGGGGAGACCCAGTACTTC.

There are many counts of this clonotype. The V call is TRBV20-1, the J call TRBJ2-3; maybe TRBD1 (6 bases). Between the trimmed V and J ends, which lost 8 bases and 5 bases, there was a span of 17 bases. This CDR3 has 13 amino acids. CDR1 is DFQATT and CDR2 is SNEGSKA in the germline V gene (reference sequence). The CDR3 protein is CSTPGHREDTQYF. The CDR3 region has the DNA TGCAGTACTCCGGGACACCGGGAAGATACGCAGTATTTT.

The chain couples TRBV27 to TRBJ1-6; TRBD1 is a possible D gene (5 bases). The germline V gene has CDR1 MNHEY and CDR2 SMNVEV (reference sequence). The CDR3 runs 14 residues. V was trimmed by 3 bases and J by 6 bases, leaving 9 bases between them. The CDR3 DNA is TGTGCCAGCAGTTTTCGGGGGACTAATTCACCCCTCCACTTT. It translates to CASSFRGTNSPLHF.

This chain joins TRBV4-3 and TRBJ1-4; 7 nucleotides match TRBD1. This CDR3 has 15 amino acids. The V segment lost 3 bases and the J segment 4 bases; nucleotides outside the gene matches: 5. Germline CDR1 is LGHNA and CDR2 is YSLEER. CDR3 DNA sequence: TGCGCCAGCAGCCACCAGGGACAGCATAATGAAAAACTGTTTTTT. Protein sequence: CASSHQGQHNEKLFF.

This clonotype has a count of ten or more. In DNA form, the CDR3 reads TGCGCCAGCAGCTTTGGACAGGGGCCCTTCAATGAGCAGTTCTTC. Amino acid sequence: CASSFGQGPFNEQFF. V and J are TRBV5-1 and TRBJ2-1; TRBD1 matches 9 bases. Germline V gene data show CDR1 as SGHRS and CDR2 as YFSETQ. This CDR3 contains 15 residues. Trimming cost V 2 bases and J 6 bases; bases outside gene matches: 6.

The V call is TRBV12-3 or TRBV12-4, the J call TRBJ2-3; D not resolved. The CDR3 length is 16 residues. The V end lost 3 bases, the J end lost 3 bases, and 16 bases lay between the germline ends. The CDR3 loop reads CASSFGPSQGTDTQYF. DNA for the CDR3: TGTGCCAGCAGTTTTGGTCCCAGTCAAGGAACAGATACGCAGTATTTT.

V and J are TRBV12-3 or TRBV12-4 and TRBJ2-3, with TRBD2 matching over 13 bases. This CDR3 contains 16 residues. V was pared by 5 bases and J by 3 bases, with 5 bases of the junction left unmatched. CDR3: CASSLGTSGKTDTQYF. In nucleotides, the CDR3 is TGTGCCAGCAGTCTGGGGACTAGCGGGAAAACAGATACGCAGTATTTT.

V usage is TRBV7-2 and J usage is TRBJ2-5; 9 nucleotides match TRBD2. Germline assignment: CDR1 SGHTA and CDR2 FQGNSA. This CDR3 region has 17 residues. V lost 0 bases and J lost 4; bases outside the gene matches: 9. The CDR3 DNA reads TGTGCCAGCAGCTTAGCAGGCGGGGGGGAGTTGGGAGAGACCCAGTACTTC. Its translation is CASSLAGGGELGETQYF.